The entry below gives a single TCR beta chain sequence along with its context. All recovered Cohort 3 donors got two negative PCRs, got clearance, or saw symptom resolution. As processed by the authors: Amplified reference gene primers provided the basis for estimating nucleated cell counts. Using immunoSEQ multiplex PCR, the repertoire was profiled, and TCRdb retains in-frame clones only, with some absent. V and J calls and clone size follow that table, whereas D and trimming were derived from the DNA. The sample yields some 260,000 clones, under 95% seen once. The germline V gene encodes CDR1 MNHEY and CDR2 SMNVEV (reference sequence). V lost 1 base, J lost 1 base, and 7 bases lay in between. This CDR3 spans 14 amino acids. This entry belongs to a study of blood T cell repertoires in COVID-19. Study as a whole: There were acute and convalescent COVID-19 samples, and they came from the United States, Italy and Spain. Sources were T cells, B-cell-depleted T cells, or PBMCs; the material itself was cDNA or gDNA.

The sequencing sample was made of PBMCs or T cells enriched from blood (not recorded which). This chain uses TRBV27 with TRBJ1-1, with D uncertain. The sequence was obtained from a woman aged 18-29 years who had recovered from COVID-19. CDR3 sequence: CASSLYYRNTEAFF. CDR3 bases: TGTGCCAGCAGTTTATACTATAGGAACACTGAAGCTTTCTTT.